This T cell receptor (beta chain) stems from a study of CD8+ T cells in alopecia areata. The overall study: Scoring of treated patients' severity used the percentage of affected scalp area.

The CDR3 has 13 residues. CDR1 is SQVTM, CDR2 ANQGSEA, per germline. V was shortened by 4 bases and J by 0 bases, with 8 bases between the two germline ends. The table lists this clone with a few counts. Other nucleotide sequences in the sample specify the same CDR3. cDNA prepared by RNA extraction and subsequent reverse transcription served as the template for sequencing. Profiling relied on immunoSEQ multiplex PCR, and the TCRdb table lists in-frame clones only, not all of them. The sample has around 180,000 clones; 60% are singletons. The treatment denotes: oral pan-JAK inhibitor, 5-10 mg twice daily. Samples from alopecia areata patients were lesional scalp punch biopsies and peripheral blood.

Sequenced here: CD4+ T cells sorted from blood, sampled at week 24, from a patient treated with tofacitinib. The chain uses TRBV29-1 and TRBJ2-3; D call uncertain. The source is a human donor with alopecia areata. CDR3 region: CSVVGRSTDTQYF. The CDR3 coding sequence is TGCAGCGTTGTAGGGCGGAGCACAGATACGCAGTATTTT.